This T cell receptor (beta chain) was recovered during a study of Ad26.COV2.S vaccination and SARS-CoV-2 variants. About the study: Donor had been placed in the Ad26.COV2.S arm of the COV1001 trial. Intramuscular Ad26.COV2.S doses were given once or twice, 56 days apart. Study findings and constraints: After vaccination, substantial breadth of spike-specific CD8+ and CD4+ responses was reported.

Generated by immunoSEQ multiplex PCR, the TCRdb table keeps only in-frame clones and is missing some. Of about 680,000 clones in the sample, around 90% were seen once. V lost 1 base, J lost 10 bases, and 11 bases lay in between. Germline V lookup: CDR1 SGHAT, CDR2 FQNNGV. This CDR3 region has 14 residues. Treatment in this sample: 15 to 20 received Ad26.COV2.S at low or high dose, single or two shots; roughly five received placebo; per-sample allocation not given. Day 63 after the first injection of vaccine or placebo was the sampling time. Wuhan-strain SARS-CoV-2 spike was expressed by the Ad26 vector that made up the vaccine. Concerning this clone: No antigen is known for it.

The sample was peripheral blood, taken in a trial of Ad26.COV2.S vaccine versus placebo. The source is a person aged 18-60 years who received the Ad26.COV2.S COVID-19 vaccine or a placebo. The chain employs TRBV11-2 and TRBJ1-6; D is undetermined. The CDR3 is CASSLGRPDSPLHF. In DNA form, the CDR3 reads TGTGCCAGCAGCTTAGGGCGGCCTGACTCACCCCTCCACTTT.